This T cell receptor beta chain appears in the sequencing data of a study of T cells after yellow fever vaccination. Study findings and constraints: The study found a weaker secondary response that peaked faster, day 5 versus 15.

This clonotype was detected a few times. The antigen remains undetermined. Trimming at V came to 7 bases and at J to 6 bases, leaving 6 bases not matched to a gene. Germline assignment: CDR1 DFQATT and CDR2 SNEGSKA (reference sequence). This CDR3 region has 12 residues. In TCRdb, the 5' RACE reads were re-called with MiXCR into one record per CDR3 protein. The data contain hundreds of thousands of distinct CDR3 sequences, 10% to 15% of them singletons. V and J are TRBV20-1 and TRBJ2-7; 10 bases are shared with TRBD1. The input for sequencing was PBMCs, taken on the day of the yellow fever booster vaccination. This TCR came from a man aged 25-45 years who received the YFV17D yellow fever vaccine. CDR3 sequence: CSGDRGTREQYF. CDR3 DNA: TGCAGTGGGGACAGGGGAACCCGCGAGCAGTACTTC.